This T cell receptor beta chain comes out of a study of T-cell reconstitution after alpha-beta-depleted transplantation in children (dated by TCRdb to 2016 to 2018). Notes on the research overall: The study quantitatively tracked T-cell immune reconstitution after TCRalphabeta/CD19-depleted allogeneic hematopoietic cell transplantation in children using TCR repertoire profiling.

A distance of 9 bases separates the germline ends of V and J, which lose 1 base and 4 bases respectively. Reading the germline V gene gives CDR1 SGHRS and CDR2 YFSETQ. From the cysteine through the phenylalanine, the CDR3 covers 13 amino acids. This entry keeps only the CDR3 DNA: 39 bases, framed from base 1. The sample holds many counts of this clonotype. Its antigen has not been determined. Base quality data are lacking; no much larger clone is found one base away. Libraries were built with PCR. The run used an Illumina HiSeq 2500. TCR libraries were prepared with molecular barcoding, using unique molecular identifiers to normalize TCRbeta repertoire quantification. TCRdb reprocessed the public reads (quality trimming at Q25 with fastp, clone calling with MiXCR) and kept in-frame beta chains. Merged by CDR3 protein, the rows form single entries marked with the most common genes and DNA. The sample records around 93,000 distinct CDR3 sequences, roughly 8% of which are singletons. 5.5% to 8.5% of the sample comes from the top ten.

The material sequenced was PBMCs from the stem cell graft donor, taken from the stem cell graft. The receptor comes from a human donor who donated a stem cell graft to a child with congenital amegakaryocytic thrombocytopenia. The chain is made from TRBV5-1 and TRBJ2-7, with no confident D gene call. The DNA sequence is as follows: TGCGCCAGCAGCTTGTGGGGAAATTACGAGCAGTACTTC. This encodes CASSLWGNYEQYF.